Included here is one TCR beta chain sequence, with context. Its cognate antigen has yet to be identified. Base-call qualities are not available, and no considerably larger clone is one nucleotide away. The donors were healthy, HIV-negative adults who had no recently reported acute infections or vaccinations. Every donor was a Caucasian adult residing in Nashville, Tennessee, USA. CD4+ T cells were enriched through magnetic negative selection, after which naive cells were positively selected on CD45RA and the remaining negative fraction served as the memory subset. After blood collection by leukapheresis, PBMCs were isolated using Ficoll-Histopaque density gradient centrifugation and then cryopreserved in the vapor phase of liquid nitrogen. Analytical flow cytometry was used to check the purity and quantity of each magnetically sorted T cell population. Genomic DNA was isolated from each sorted fraction and quantified by UV absorbance on a Nanodrop 2000c.

The sample is drawn from a study of shared clonotypes between healthy human individuals (dated by TCRdb to 2018 to 2020). In terms of the full investigation: A couple of women and a few men aged 18 to 49 years were included in the cohort. Per donor, three plates each were used for CD4 naive and CD4 memory, two for CD8 naive, and one for CD8 memory. To estimate repertoire size and how much clonotype sharing occurs between individuals, the study deeply sequenced the blood TCR repertoires of about five healthy adults. Different laboratories and diverse techniques were used to prepare libraries and sequence TCR repertoires, to increase sequencing depth and limit assay-specific biases. Per donor, leukapheresis produced somewhere between about 0.94 and 10 billion PBMCs.

The research as a whole found: Pairwise subsampling indicated that sequencing depth was expected to affect the degree of clonotype sharing among donors. Naive subsets generally had larger estimated clonotype richness than memory subsets. Higher generation probabilities were observed for clonotypes shared by all four sorted-subset donors than for non-shared clonotypes. The small number of donors limited the genetic and exposure-history diversity represented. Even with the large sequencing depth, rarefaction of the sorted-subset datasets indicated that sequencing was incomplete. Only blood was sampled, and tissue TCR repertoires likely differ from those in blood. When a handful of donors were compared, the shared fraction of clonotypes was 5% to 6.5% for naive CD4, about 4% for naive CD8, about 2.4% for memory CD4, and 0.4% for memory CD8.

TCR CDR3 regions were amplified from genomic DNA by multiplex PCR using the deep immunoSEQ assay. For each cell subset, the extracted genomic DNA was distributed evenly across all wells of several immunoSEQ 96-well plates, and each plate served as one replicate. For sorted subsets, roughly 200 ng of genomic DNA, equivalent to about 30,000 T cell genomes, went into each replicate PCR. Purified libraries were measured with a Qubit 3.0 fluorometer, size-checked on a Bioanalyzer 2100, and measured again with the KAPA Library Quantification kit. Every immunoSEQ 96-well plate was sequenced on a dedicated single-read 150-cycle Illumina NextSeq 550 flow cell. Regarding the original processing steps: Because the immunoSEQ output included only junctional sequences and no quality scores, the filtering could not be the same as the filtering used for full-length reads. Sequences were annotated with PyIR, a Python wrapper for IgBLAST v1.9, and V/J genes and CDR3 were assigned using IMGT germline references. Reads were filtered out if the reads had weak V/J assignments (E-value above 1e-6), no CDR3, stop codons, out-of-frame junctions, or ambiguous translated residues. V3J clonotypes were defined as sequences sharing the same inferred V gene, J gene, and CDR3 amino acid sequence. Percentage overlap between repertoires was calculated by dividing the number of shared unique clonotypes by the size of the smaller repertoire. RTK rarefaction, the Chao1 estimator, and Recon v2.1 estimates of unobserved clonotypes were used to assess repertoire richness. For all TCRbeta clonotypes obtained by the gDNA method from several donors, generation probabilities were computed with OLGA. TCRdb's version of the immuneACCESS table is confined to in-frame rearrangements and falls short of the full clone set. An unresolved V gene accounts for under half of the shortfall where checked; the remainder is of unknown origin. For V, J and clone size, that table is used; D and trimming come from the DNA. The sample table holds over 2 million clones, of which over 85% were seen once. Roughly 0.13% of the sample rests with the top ten.

V was cut back by 9 bases and J by 3 bases, leaving a gap of 18 bases between them. The CDR3 has 15 amino acids, counting the end cysteine and phenylalanine. Left in the record is the CDR3 DNA by itself, 45 bases read in frame from the first base. The germline V gene encodes CDR1 SGHNT and CDR2 YYREEE (reference sequence). Sequencing used naive CD4+ T cells sorted from blood. The cell subset or site label, as the study defines it: CD45RA+ positively selected. The sequence came from a man aged 18 to 35 in good health. This sequence uses TRBV5-4 and TRBJ2-2; a tentative D call is TRBD2 (7 bases match). The CDR3 in this case is CATALGGVHTGELFF. The nucleotide sequence reads TGTGCCACAGCTTTAGGGGGGGTACACACCGGGGAGCTGTTTTTT.